This entry features one T cell receptor (beta chain) sequence. Its antigen is still unknown. Profiled with immunoSEQ multiplex PCR; TCRdb holds only in-frame clones, not every one. The table has 75,000 to 90,000 clones, 85% to 95% seen once. This sample is drawn from a study of OX40 agonist ivuxolimab in advanced cancers. Background on the study: Head and neck, renal cell, melanoma or hepatocellular carcinoma were the cancers that dose-escalation patients had. Overall study results and limits: Antigens targeted by the expanded peripheral T cells were not determined. Fewer expanded clones were found on average in CD4+ than in CD8+ T cells. The study observed clonal expansion of CD4+ and CD8+ blood T cells by week 6 at 0.1 to 3.0 mg/kg.

The clonotype originates from an adult with an advanced solid tumor such as melanoma, head and neck, liver or kidney cancer. This sample comprised CD4+ or CD8+ T cells sorted from blood, obtained in a trial of the OX40 agonist ivuxolimab.

CDR3 coding DNA: TGTGCCAGCAGCTTAGGGAGTTTCACAGATACGCAGTATTTT. It encodes CASSLGSFTDTQYF. The V and J genes are TRBV7-2 and TRBJ2-3, with no clear D. CDR3 length equals 14 residues. V lost 1 base to trimming and J lost 2 bases, with 7 bases between them. Germline CDR1 reads SGHTA; CDR2 reads FQGNSA.